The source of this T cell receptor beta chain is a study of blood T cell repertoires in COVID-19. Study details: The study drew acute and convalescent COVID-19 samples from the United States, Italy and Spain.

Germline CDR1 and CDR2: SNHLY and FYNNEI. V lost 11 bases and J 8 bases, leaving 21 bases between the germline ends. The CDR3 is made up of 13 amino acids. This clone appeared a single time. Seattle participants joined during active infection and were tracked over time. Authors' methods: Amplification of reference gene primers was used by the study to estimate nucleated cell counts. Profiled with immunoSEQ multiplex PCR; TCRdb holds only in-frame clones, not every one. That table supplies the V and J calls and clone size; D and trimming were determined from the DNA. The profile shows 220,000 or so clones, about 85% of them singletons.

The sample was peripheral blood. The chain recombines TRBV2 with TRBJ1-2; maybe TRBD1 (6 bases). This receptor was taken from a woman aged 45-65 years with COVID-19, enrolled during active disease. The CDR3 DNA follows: TGTGCCCCCCTCAAACAGGGACGGTCGGGCTACACCTTC. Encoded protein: CAPLKQGRSGYTF.